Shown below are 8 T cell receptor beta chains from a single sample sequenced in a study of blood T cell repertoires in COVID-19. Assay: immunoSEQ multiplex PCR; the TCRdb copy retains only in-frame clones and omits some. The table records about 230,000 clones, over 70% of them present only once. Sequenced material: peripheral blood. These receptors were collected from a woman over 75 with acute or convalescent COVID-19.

This chain's CDR3 is CASSLDRGQPQHF. CDR3 in DNA: TGTGCCAGCAGCTTAGATCGGGGACAGCCCCAGCATTTT. The genes are TRBV11-2 and TRBJ1-5, with D hard to call. This CDR3 region has 13 residues. Germline CDR1 is SGHAT and CDR2 is FQNNGV. V was shortened by 0 bases and J by 7 bases, with 7 bases between the two germline ends.

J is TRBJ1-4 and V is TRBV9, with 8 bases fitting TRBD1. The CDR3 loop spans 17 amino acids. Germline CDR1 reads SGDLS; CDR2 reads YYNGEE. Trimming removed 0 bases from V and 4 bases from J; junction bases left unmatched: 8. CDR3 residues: CASSVATAGGINEKLFF. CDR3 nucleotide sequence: TGTGCCAGCAGCGTAGCCACGGCAGGGGGCATTAATGAAAAACTGTTTTTT. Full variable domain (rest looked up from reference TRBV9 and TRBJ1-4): DSGVTQTPKHLITATGQRVTLRCSPRSGDLSVYWYQQSLDQGLQFLIQYYNGEERAKGNILERFSAQQFPDLHSELNLSSLELGDSALYFCASSVATAGGINEKLFFGSGTQLSVL.

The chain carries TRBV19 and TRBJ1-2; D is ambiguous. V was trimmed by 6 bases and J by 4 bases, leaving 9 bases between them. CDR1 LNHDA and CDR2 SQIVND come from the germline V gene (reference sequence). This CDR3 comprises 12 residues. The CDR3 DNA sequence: TGTGCCAGTAGCGCAGCGACCTATGGCTACACCTTC. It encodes CASSAATYGYTF. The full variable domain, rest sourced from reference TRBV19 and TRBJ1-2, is DGGITQSPKYLFRKEGQNVTLSCEQNLNHDAMYWYRQDPGQGLRLIYYSQIVNDFQKGDIAEGYSVSREKKESFPLTVTSAQKNPTAFYLCASSAATYGYTFGSGTRLTVV.

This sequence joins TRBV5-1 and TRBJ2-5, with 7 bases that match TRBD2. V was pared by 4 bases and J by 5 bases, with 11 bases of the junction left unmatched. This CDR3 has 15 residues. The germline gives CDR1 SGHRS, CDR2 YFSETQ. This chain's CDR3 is CASSPPASAGETQYF. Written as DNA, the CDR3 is TGCGCCAGCAGCCCCCCGGCCTCAGCGGGGGAGACCCAGTACTTC.

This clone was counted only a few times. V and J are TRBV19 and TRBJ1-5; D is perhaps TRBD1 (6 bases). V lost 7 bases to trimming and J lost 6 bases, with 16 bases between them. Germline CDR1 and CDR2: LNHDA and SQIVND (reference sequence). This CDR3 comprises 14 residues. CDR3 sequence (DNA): TGTGCCAGTATGACAGGAGGCTGGGGTCAGCCCCAGCATTTT. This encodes CASMTGGWGQPQHF.

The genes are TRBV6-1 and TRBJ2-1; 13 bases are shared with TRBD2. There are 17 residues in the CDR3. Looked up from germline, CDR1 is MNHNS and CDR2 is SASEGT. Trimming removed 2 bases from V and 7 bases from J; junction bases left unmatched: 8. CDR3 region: CASSEYGTSGTRNEQFF. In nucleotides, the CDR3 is TGTGCCAGCAGTGAATATGGGACTAGCGGGACGCGTAATGAGCAGTTCTTC.

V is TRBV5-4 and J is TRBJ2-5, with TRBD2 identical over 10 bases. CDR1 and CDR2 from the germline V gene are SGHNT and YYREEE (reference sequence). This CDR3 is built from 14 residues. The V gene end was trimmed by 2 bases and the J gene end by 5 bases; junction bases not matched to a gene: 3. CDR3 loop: CASSFGTSDETQYF. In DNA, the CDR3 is TGTGCCAGCAGCTTCGGGACTAGCGATGAGACCCAGTACTTC. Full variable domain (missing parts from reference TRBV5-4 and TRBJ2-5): ETGVTQSPTHLIKTRGQQVTLRCSSQSGHNTVSWYQQALGQGPQFIFQYYREEENGRGNFPPRFSGLQFPNYSSELNVNALELDDSALYLCASSFGTSDETQYFGPGTRLLVL.

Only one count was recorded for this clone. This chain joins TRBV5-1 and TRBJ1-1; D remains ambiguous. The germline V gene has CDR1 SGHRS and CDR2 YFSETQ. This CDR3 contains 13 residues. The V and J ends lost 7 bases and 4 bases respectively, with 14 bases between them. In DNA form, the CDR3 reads TGCGCCAGCTCCGTCGGGGATGGCACTGAAGCTTTCTTT. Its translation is CASSVGDGTEAFF.